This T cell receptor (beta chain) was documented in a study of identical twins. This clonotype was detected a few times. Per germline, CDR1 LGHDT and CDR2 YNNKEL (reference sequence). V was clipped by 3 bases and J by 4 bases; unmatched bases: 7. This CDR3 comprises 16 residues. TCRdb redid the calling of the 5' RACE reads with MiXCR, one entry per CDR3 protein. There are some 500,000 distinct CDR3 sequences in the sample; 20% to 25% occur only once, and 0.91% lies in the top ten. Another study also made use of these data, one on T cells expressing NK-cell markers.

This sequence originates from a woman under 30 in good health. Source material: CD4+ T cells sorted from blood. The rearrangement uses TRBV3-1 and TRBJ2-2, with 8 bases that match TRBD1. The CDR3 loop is CASSHDRGRGTGELFF. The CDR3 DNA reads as TGTGCCAGCAGCCACGACAGGGGCCGAGGCACCGGGGAGCTGTTTTTT.